These 17 T cell receptor beta chains were sequenced from one sample in a study of T cell repertoires in breast cancer. An expanded emulsion RT-PCR with primers for all TCR V genes paired CD8+ T cell chains. A second nested PCR with blocking oligonucleotides suppressed unpaired genes. TCRdb analysed the emulsion pairing reads with MiXCR anew, one entry per CDR3 protein. Here the sample spans tens of thousands of distinct CDR3 sequences, 35% to 50% being singletons. The material sequenced was CD8+ T cells. The receptors were gathered from a pool of human donors with breast cancer or a healthy control (not recorded which).

The V gene is TRBV5-4, the J gene TRBJ2-5; either TRBD1 or TRBD2 may supply D (5 bases each). Germline V gene sequence: CDR1 SGHNT, CDR2 YYREEE (reference sequence). V lost 2 bases, J lost 7 bases, and 12 bases lay in between. The CDR3 has 13 amino acids. The CDR3 protein is CASSFGTTGTQYF. The CDR3 nucleotides read TGTGCCAGCAGCTTTGGGACGACGGGGACCCAGTACTTC.

The genes are TRBV20-1 and TRBJ2-1; 7 nucleotides agree with TRBD2. This CDR3 has 15 residues. The V gene end was trimmed by 5 bases and the J gene end by 11 bases; junction bases not matched to a gene: 18. Germline CDR1 reads DFQATT; CDR2 reads SNEGSKA (reference sequence). CDR3 loop: CSAEGDGRTWNKQFF. As DNA, the CDR3 is TGCAGTGCTGAAGGGGACGGGAGGACCTGGAATAAGCAGTTCTTC.

This clonotype was found a few times. The rearrangement joins TRBV7-9 to TRBJ2-5; possibly TRBD1 for D (6 bases). The V end was cut by 8 bases, the J end by 3 bases, with 13 bases between. CDR1 SEHNR and CDR2 FQNEAQ come from the germline V gene (reference sequence). The CDR3 sequence is 13 residues long. Written as DNA, the CDR3 is TGTGCCAGCGCGAGGGCAGGGGAAGAGACCCAGTACTTC. Translating gives CASARAGEETQYF.

The genes are TRBV20-1 and TRBJ1-3; D is undetermined. Per germline, CDR1 DFQATT and CDR2 SNEGSKA (reference sequence). Trimming took off 1 base at V and 5 bases at J, with 12 bases between the two ends. The CDR3 has 14 residues. The CDR3 region is CSARGSPPRNTIYF. CDR3 in DNA: TGCAGTGCTAGAGGCTCCCCCCCAAGAAACACCATATATTTT.

A remark on this clonotype: This may arise from a read error, as a much more abundant clone is one base away. The V gene is TRBV20-1, the J gene TRBJ2-7, with D possibly matching TRBD1 (7 bases). The germline CDR1 and CDR2 sequences are DFQATT and SNEGSKA (reference sequence). The CDR3 totals 15 residues. The CDR3 loop reads CSAQGGWGQLYERYF. CDR3 DNA sequence: TGCAGTGCTCAGGGGGGCTGGGGACAGCTCTACGAGCGGTACTTC.

This clonotype is medium-sized by share. The gene calls are TRBV28 and TRBJ1-3; no definite D call. This CDR3 is 14 amino acids long. V lost 3 bases and J lost 8, with 14 bases in between. Germline V gene data show CDR1 as MDHEN and CDR2 as SYDVKM. CDR3 bases: TGTGCCAGCAGTTTCGAGGACCCCCGAGACACCATATATTTT. Protein sequence: CASSFEDPRDTIYF.

V gene TRBV7-9 combines with J gene TRBJ1-2, with D perhaps matching TRBD1 (5 bases). The CDR3 totals 13 residues. Germline values: CDR1 SEHNR, CDR2 FQNEAQ (reference sequence). Trimming took 1 base from V and 8 from J, leaving 11 bases between them. The CDR3, as DNA: TGTGCCAGCAGCTTAGACGGAACAGGAGGCTACACCTTC. It specifies CASSLDGTGGYTF.

The chain links TRBV7-2 to TRBJ2-7; TRBD1 matches at 7 bases. There are 13 residues in the CDR3. Germline lookup yields CDR1 SGHTA and CDR2 FQGNSA. The junction had 4 bases not matched to a gene; V was cut back by 5 bases and J by 3 bases. CDR3 sequence: CASSQRTGYEQYF. The CDR3 DNA reads TGTGCCAGCAGCCAAAGGACAGGCTACGAGCAGTACTTC.

This clonotype was seen only a few times. V usage is TRBV2 and J usage is TRBJ2-1; D remains unclear. Germline lookup yields CDR1 SNHLY and CDR2 FYNNEI. This CDR3 is 14 amino acids long. The ends were cut back, 4 bases at V and 6 bases at J, with 13 bases in the middle. The CDR3 protein is CASSASRTSNEQFF. CDR3 coding DNA: TGTGCCAGCAGTGCCTCTCGGACCTCCAATGAGCAGTTCTTC.

This clonotype was picked up many times. CDR3 sequence reads: CSAPGQGDTEAFF. For the CDR3, the DNA is TGCAGTGCTCCGGGACAGGGGGACACTGAAGCTTTCTTT. This rearrangement joins TRBV20-1 to TRBJ1-1; 11 bases are a match to TRBD1. The CDR3 length is 13 residues. The V gene end was trimmed by 5 bases and the J gene end by 3 bases; junction bases not matched to a gene: 2. The germline V gene encodes CDR1 DFQATT and CDR2 SNEGSKA (reference sequence).

For the CDR3, the DNA is TGTGCCAGCAGTTTAGCCCGGGACAGGGGTCAAATTCAGTACTTC. This encodes CASSLARDRGQIQYF. The rearrangement joins TRBV12-3 or TRBV12-4 to TRBJ2-4, with 10 bases aligning to TRBD1. V lost 0 bases to trimming and J lost 10 bases; unmatched junction nucleotides: 6. The CDR3 is 15 amino acids.

This clonotype was seen a handful of times. The V and J genes are TRBV27 and TRBJ1-1, with D possibly TRBD1 on 5 matching bases. V was clipped by 3 bases and J by 2 bases, with 10 bases between them. This CDR3 region has 14 residues. Germline-derived CDR1 and CDR2 are MNHEY and SMNVEV (reference sequence). Here the CDR3 DNA reads TGTGCCAGCAGTTTGAGGGGAGGTAACACTGAAGCTTTCTTT. Its translation is CASSLRGGNTEAFF.

The CDR3 bases are TGCGCCAGCAGCCAACCCGTGGGACTAGCGTCCAATGAGCAGTTCTTC. Amino acids: CASSQPVGLASNEQFF. V is TRBV4-1 and J is TRBJ2-1; TRBD2 matches at 10 bases. Germline V gene data show CDR1 as MGHRA and CDR2 as YSYEKL. After removal of 2 bases from V and 6 bases from J, the junction contained 7 bases not matched to a gene. The CDR3 consists of 16 residues.

This clonotype has more than one count but fewer than ten. V and J are TRBV7-6 and TRBJ1-5; no firm D call. This CDR3 has 15 residues. Germline-derived CDR1 and CDR2 are SGHVS and FNYEAQ. Trimming left V 1 base short and J 3 bases short, with 10 bases between. The CDR3 DNA is TGTGCCAGCAGCTTAGGGTCCGGGGTCAATCAGCCCCAGCATTTT. Amino acid sequence: CASSLGSGVNQPQHF.

The chain joins TRBV6-6 to TRBJ1-1; no reliable D call. The length of the CDR3 is 13 residues. V lost 7 bases to trimming and J lost 3 bases, with 12 bases between them. The germline CDR1 and CDR2 sequences are MNHNY and SVGAGI (reference sequence). The CDR3 sequence: CASILTPYTEAFF. In DNA, the CDR3 is TGTGCCAGCATACTGACGCCTTACACTGAAGCTTTCTTT.

There are a few counts of this clonotype. The rearrangement uses TRBV7-9 and TRBJ1-1; the D gene is possibly TRBD1 (5 bases). Trimming stripped 6 bases from V and 4 bases from J, with 12 bases between. There are 13 residues in the CDR3. Germline V lookup: CDR1 SEHNR, CDR2 FQNEAQ (reference sequence). CDR3: CASSAPRGTEAFF. For the CDR3, the DNA is TGTGCCAGCAGTGCTCCAAGGGGCACTGAAGCTTTCTTT.

The chain joins TRBV3-1 to TRBJ1-2, with D possibly TRBD1 on 5 matching bases. The V end was cut by 8 bases, the J end by 3 bases, with 19 bases between. Germline V gene sequence: CDR1 LGHDT, CDR2 YNNKEL (reference sequence). The CDR3 loop spans 15 amino acids. CDR3: CASASTSGGYYGYTF. CDR3 sequence (DNA): TGTGCCAGCGCCAGTACGTCCGGGGGTTACTATGGCTACACCTTC.